This TCR beta chain was documented in a study of T cell repertoires in cytomegalovirus infection. In its sample, this clonotype was seen many times. Per the germline V gene, CDR1 is SGHTA and CDR2 is FQGNSA. Deletions cut 1 base from V and 0 bases from J, with 9 bases between. The CDR3 extends over 15 amino acids. MiXCR, applied by TCRdb to the reads, yields one record per CDR3 protein. The profile shows 300,000 or so distinct CDR3 sequences, roughly 24% of them singletons. The receptor was isolated from a human donor in good health (CMV status not recorded). Some clones in this sample may be carry-over from other donors' samples. Sequencing was done on a sample of PBMCs. The chain joins TRBV7-2 to TRBJ2-5, with D possibly TRBD2 on 6 matching bases. CDR3 sequence reads: CASSLGLANQETQYF. The DNA for the CDR3 is TGTGCCAGCAGCTTAGGGCTAGCGAACCAAGAGACCCAGTACTTC.